What follows are 20 T cell receptor beta chains derived from one specimen sequenced in a study of shared clonotypes between healthy human individuals. In the naive CD8 group, cells lacked CD45RO and were positively selected for CCR7, so terminally differentiated effector memory CD45RA+ cells were left out. Method: immunoSEQ multiplex PCR; TCRdb's copy keeps in-frame clones and lacks some. The repertoire includes more than 2 million clones, 90% to 95% of them detected once, and over 1.5% sits in the top ten. Sequenced: naive CD8+ T cells from PBMCs. The source of these receptors is a man aged 18 to 29 in good health. Some clones in this sample may be carry-over from other donors' samples.

The chain links TRBV2 to TRBJ1-1, with unresolved D. Trimming left V 3 bases short and J 4 bases short, with 9 bases between. The CDR3 is 13 amino acids. Germline CDR1 reads SNHLY; CDR2 reads FYNNEI. CDR3 loop: CASSDDRGTEAFF. The CDR3 nucleotides are TGTGCCAGCAGTGATGATCGAGGCACTGAAGCTTTCTTT.

The rearrangement links TRBV27 to TRBJ2-1; 10 bases agree with TRBD2. The CDR3 is 15 residues long. V gave up 5 bases and J gave up 7 bases; unmatched junction bases: 8. Per the germline V gene, CDR1 is MNHEY and CDR2 is SMNVEV (reference sequence). The CDR3 nucleotides read TGTGCCAGCAGTCCCATCCCTAGCGGGAGTAATGAGCAGTTCTTC. Protein product: CASSPIPSGSNEQFF.

The J gene is TRBJ2-2, the V gene TRBV27; TRBD2 agrees at 8 bases. Germline CDR1 MNHEY, CDR2 SMNVEV (reference sequence). The junction had 20 bases not matched to a gene; V was cut back by 5 bases and J by 6 bases. The CDR3 extends over 19 amino acids. CDR3 amino acids: CASSTKTARLASVPGELFF. Written as DNA, the CDR3 is TGTGCCAGCAGTACTAAGACCGCTCGACTAGCGTCGGTCCCCGGGGAGCTGTTTTTT.

This chain uses TRBV7-2 with TRBJ1-2; the D gene is possibly TRBD1 (5 bases). Germline values: CDR1 SGHTA, CDR2 FQGNSA. V dropped 5 bases and J dropped 2 bases, with 21 bases sitting between them. The CDR3 is 17 residues long. CDR3 protein: CASSEGTFSQGNYGYTF. The CDR3 coding sequence is TGTGCCAGCAGCGAAGGGACTTTTTCCCAGGGCAACTATGGCTACACCTTC.

V usage is TRBV4-1 and J usage is TRBJ2-7; 10 bases agree with TRBD2. In germline, CDR1 is MGHRA, CDR2 YSYEKL. J was trimmed by 3 bases and V by 0 bases; bases with no gene match: 8. This CDR3 region has 17 residues. CDR3 loop: CASSQDVPLAGVYEQYF. CDR3 DNA sequence: TGCGCCAGCAGCCAAGACGTCCCGCTAGCGGGAGTCTACGAGCAGTACTTC.

A remark on this clone: This CDR3 is also generated by other DNA sequences in the sample. The V gene is TRBV27, the J gene TRBJ2-1; no clear D. Germline loops: CDR1 MNHEY, CDR2 SMNVEV (reference sequence). The V gene lost 0 bases and the J gene lost 4 bases, with 4 bases spanning the gap. The CDR3 totals 13 residues. DNA of the CDR3: TGTGCCAGCAGTTTATCGGCATACAATGAGCAGTTCTTC. Residues: CASSLSAYNEQFF.

The V gene is TRBV7-9, the J gene TRBJ2-7; 7 bases agree with TRBD2. V trimming: 5 bases; J trimming: 3 bases; junction bases outside the gene matches: 1. Germline lookup yields CDR1 SEHNR and CDR2 FQNEAQ (reference sequence). The CDR3 consists of 12 residues. In nucleotides, the CDR3 is TGTGCCAGCAGCGGGGGGGACTACGAGCAGTACTTC. Protein sequence: CASSGGDYEQYF.

The chain joins TRBV28 to TRBJ1-5; D call uncertain. In germline, CDR1 is MDHEN, CDR2 SYDVKM. The CDR3 runs 17 residues. The V end lost 4 bases, the J end lost 0 bases, and 16 bases lay between the germline ends. The CDR3 DNA reads TGTGCCAGCAGTTCCCTCGTAGAGGGCGTTAGCAATCAGCCCCAGCATTTT. Its translation is CASSSLVEGVSNQPQHF. Full variable domain (remainder filled in from reference TRBV28 and TRBJ1-5): DVKVTQSSRYLVKRTGEKVFLECVQDMDHENMFWYRQDPGLGLRLIYFSYDVKMKEKGDIPEGYSVSREKKERFSLILESASTNQTSMYLCASSSLVEGVSNQPQHFGDGTRLSIL.

This rearrangement joins TRBV11-2 to TRBJ2-3; maybe TRBD2 (5 bases). V lost 5 bases to trimming and J lost 8 bases, with 14 bases between them. The CDR3 covers 13 residues. Per the germline V gene, CDR1 is SGHAT and CDR2 is FQNNGV. The CDR3 bases are TGTGCCAGCAGCGATGAGGGATTTGGTACGCAGTATTTT. Translation: CASSDEGFGTQYF. The full variable domain, rest sourced from reference TRBV11-2 and TRBJ2-3, is EAGVAQSPRYKIIEKRQSVAFWCNPISGHATLYWYQQILGQGPKLLIQFQNNGVVDDSQLPKDRFSAERLKGVDSTLKIQPAKLEDSAVYLCASSDEGFGTQYFGPGTRLTVL.

The rearrangement links TRBV4-1 to TRBJ2-1; the match to TRBD2 covers 8 bases. The CDR3 covers 19 residues. In germline, CDR1 is MGHRA, CDR2 YSYEKL. J was trimmed by 4 bases and V by 0 bases; bases with no gene match: 14. The CDR3 DNA is TGCGCCAGCAGCCAAGATCCGGGAGGGCGGACAAGAGCTTACAATGAGCAGTTCTTC. Translated, it gives CASSQDPGGRTRAYNEQFF.

The V call is TRBV28, the J call TRBJ1-4; a weak D match, TRBD1 (5 bases). CDR1 and CDR2 (germline): MDHEN, SYDVKM. The ends were cut back, 2 bases at V and 8 bases at J, with 9 bases in the middle. This CDR3 is built from 13 residues. The CDR3 loop is CASSLGWGEKLFF. The CDR3 region has the DNA TGTGCCAGCAGTTTAGGTTGGGGGGAAAAACTGTTTTTT. The complete variable domain, with remaining parts taken from reference TRBV28 and TRBJ1-4, reads DVKVTQSSRYLVKRTGEKVFLECVQDMDHENMFWYRQDPGLGLRLIYFSYDVKMKEKGDIPEGYSVSREKKERFSLILESASTNQTSMYLCASSLGWGEKLFFGSGTQLSVL.

This clone was recorded once. The CDR3 reads CASSQDWGAEGYEQYF. The CDR3 DNA is TGCGCCAGCAGCCAGGACTGGGGAGCGGAGGGGTACGAGCAGTACTTC. The gene calls are TRBV4-1 and TRBJ2-7; possibly TRBD2 for D (6 bases). This CDR3 comprises 16 residues. With 3 bases removed from V and 4 bases from J, the gap between germline ends came to 19 bases. Germline V gene sequence: CDR1 MGHRA, CDR2 YSYEKL.

Comments on this clone: Other DNA variants within this sample encode the same CDR3. V usage is TRBV19 and J usage is TRBJ1-5; TRBD1 aligns across 10 bases. Germline V gene lookup returns CDR1 LNHDA and CDR2 SQIVND (reference sequence). There are 16 residues in the CDR3. J lost 4 bases, V lost 2 bases, and 5 bases had no gene match. CDR3 region: CASSIPRTGGNQPQHF. The CDR3 DNA follows: TGTGCCAGTAGTATACCGAGGACAGGGGGGAATCAGCCCCAGCATTTT.

The J gene is TRBJ2-3, the V gene TRBV5-1; D is ambiguous. The CDR3 is made up of 13 amino acids. The germline V gene has CDR1 SGHRS and CDR2 YFSETQ. Trimming pared 2 bases from V and 4 bases from J, leaving 8 bases between. The CDR3 sequence is CASSFPGSDTQYF. The DNA for the CDR3 is TGCGCCAGCAGCTTTCCAGGCTCAGATACGCAGTATTTT.

In regard to this clone: Other DNA sequences in this sample translate to the same CDR3. Written as DNA, the CDR3 is TGTGCCAGCAGTCAACAGGGTTACCAAGAGACCCAGTACTTC. Its translation is CASSQQGYQETQYF. This chain connects TRBV27 to TRBJ2-5; a weak D match, TRBD1 (6 bases). The CDR3 extends over 14 amino acids. The germline V gene has CDR1 MNHEY and CDR2 SMNVEV (reference sequence). Trimming shortened V by 5 bases and J by 0 bases, and 10 bases separated the two germline ends.

Note on this clone: Other DNA sequences in this sample translate to the same CDR3. This chain uses TRBV5-1 with TRBJ2-7; 10 bases align to TRBD1. Germline V gene sequence: CDR1 SGHRS, CDR2 YFSETQ. The CDR3 contains 14 residues. V shed 3 bases, J shed 7 bases, and the junction held 7 bases outside the gene matches. DNA of the CDR3: TGCGCCAGCAGCTCGGGACAGGGGTCTTATGAGCAGTACTTC. Translating gives CASSSGQGSYEQYF.

V is TRBV27 and J is TRBJ2-5, with a possible D match to TRBD2 (6 bases). V lost 6 bases and J lost 5, with 19 bases in between. In germline, CDR1 is MNHEY, CDR2 SMNVEV (reference sequence). The CDR3 consists of 15 residues. The CDR3 protein is CASSTGPGVGETQYF. CDR3 coding DNA: TGTGCCAGCAGCACTGGACCGGGGGTGGGGGAGACCCAGTACTTC.

V usage is TRBV4-2 and J usage is TRBJ2-5; no clear D gene. The CDR3 has 15 residues. Looked up from germline, CDR1 is LGHNA and CDR2 is YNFKEQ. The V and J ends lost 1 base and 2 bases respectively, with 11 bases between them. The CDR3 loop is CASSQVVAPQETQYF. The CDR3 DNA follows: TGTGCCAGCAGCCAAGTAGTAGCACCACAAGAGACCCAGTACTTC.

A single count supports this clone. This rearrangement joins TRBV29-1 to TRBJ2-1; D remains ambiguous. The CDR3 is 13 residues long. V gave up 4 bases and J gave up 5 bases, with 12 bases separating them. Germline CDR1 SQVTM, CDR2 ANQGSEA. In DNA, the CDR3 is TGCAGCGTTGTTCCCCCAAACCACAATGAGCAGTTCTTC. Its translation is CSVVPPNHNEQFF.

Regarding this clone: This CDR3 is also generated by other DNA sequences in the sample. This chain links TRBV28 with TRBJ2-7, with TRBD1 matching over 8 bases. CDR3 length: 15 residues. V lost 3 bases and J lost 0; bases outside the gene matches: 4. CDR1 MDHEN and CDR2 SYDVKM come from the germline V gene. The CDR3 nucleotides read TGTGCCAGCAGTTTGCCGGGGACAGGCTCCTACGAGCAGTACTTC. This translates into CASSLPGTGSYEQYF.